This TCR beta chain originates from a study of response to subunit inactivated influenza vaccine. The CDR3 contains 16 residues. Germline values: CDR1 SGHAT, CDR2 FQNNGV. Trimming left V 2 bases short and J 4 bases short, with 15 bases between. TCRdb passed the RT-PCR reads through MiXCR, listing each CDR3 protein once. The repertoire includes 650,000 to 800,000 distinct CDR3 sequences, approximately 15% of them detected once, and roughly 6.4% sits in the top ten. Study-wide results and caveats: Seasonal influenza vaccination, on each occasion, was suggested by the authors to recruit few new T cells.

This clonotype was detected only a few times. Its target is not known. This sequence joins TRBV11-2 and TRBJ2-1; the D call may be TRBD1 or TRBD2 (5 bases each). Sequenced here: PBMCs from blood, sampled about 14 days before vaccination. This TCR was recovered from a man over 45 who received an inactivated influenza vaccine. CDR3: CASSLTPWDPYNEQFF. The CDR3 DNA sequence: TGTGCCAGCAGCTTAACCCCATGGGACCCATACAATGAGCAGTTCTTC.